These 30 T cell receptor beta chains were all obtained from the same sample, sequenced in a study of shared clonotypes between healthy human individuals. Sequencing was performed with immunoSEQ multiplex PCR; in TCRdb, only in-frame clones are kept and a portion is missing. This sample yields about 1 million clones, of which roughly 80% are seen a single time; roughly 1.4% belongs to the top ten. The specimen sequenced was memory CD4+ T cells sorted from blood. The subset was: CD45RA-negative fraction. These receptors originate from a man aged 18 to 30 in good health.

J is TRBJ2-3 and V is TRBV7-9; TRBD2 aligns across 7 bases. V gave up 4 bases and J gave up 1 base; unmatched junction bases: 5. From germline, CDR1 is SEHNR and CDR2 FQNEAQ (reference sequence). The CDR3 contains 15 residues. The CDR3 spells CASSSASGRTDTQYF. The CDR3 DNA reads as TGTGCCAGCAGCTCGGCTAGCGGCCGCACAGATACGCAGTATTTT.

This clone is a singleton in its sample. The rearrangement uses TRBV7-2 and TRBJ2-5; a possible D gene is TRBD2 (5 bases). The CDR3 extends over 12 amino acids. Trimming removed 1 base at V and 9 bases at J, with 9 bases between. CDR1 is SGHTA and CDR2 is FQGNSA in the germline V gene. The CDR3 DNA reads as TGTGCCAGCAGCTTAGGGGAGTCGGCCCAGTACTTC. Translation gives CASSLGESAQYF.

V gene TRBV7-2 combines with J gene TRBJ2-3, with TRBD2 matching 7 bases. The CDR3 runs to 15 residues. Germline trimming cut 0 bases from V and 4 bases from J; bases unmatched to any gene: 4. In germline, CDR1 is SGHTA, CDR2 FQGNSA. The CDR3 here is CASSLAGGWADTQYF. CDR3 DNA: TGTGCCAGCAGCTTAGCGGGAGGGTGGGCAGATACGCAGTATTTT. Drawing the rest from reference TRBV7-2 and TRBJ2-3, the complete variable domain is GAGVSQSPSNKVTEKGKDVELRCDPISGHTALYWYRQSLGQGLEFLIYFQGNSAPDKSGLPSDRFSAERTGGSVSTLTIQRTQQEDSAVYLCASSLAGGWADTQYFGPGTRLTVL.

The chain recombines TRBV5-1 with TRBJ1-1; D remains ambiguous. Trimming pared 7 bases from V and 8 bases from J, leaving 15 bases between. In germline, CDR1 is SGHRS, CDR2 YFSETQ. CDR3 length equals 12 residues. CDR3 in amino acids: CASRVSGSEAFF. CDR3 bases: TGCGCCAGCCGAGTCTCGGGGTCGGAAGCTTTCTTT.

This CDR3 reads CATSTEQVHEQYF. The CDR3 DNA reads TGTGCCACCAGCACTGAACAGGTCCACGAGCAGTACTTC. The chain joins TRBV15 to TRBJ2-7, with D possibly matching TRBD1 (5 bases). The CDR3 spans 13 residues. Trimming left V 4 bases short and J 5 bases short, with 12 bases between. CDR1 LNHNV and CDR2 YYDKDF come from the germline V gene (reference sequence).

The V and J genes are TRBV4-1 and TRBJ1-2; 9 positions match TRBD1. CDR1 MGHRA and CDR2 YSYEKL come from the germline V gene. This CDR3 is built from 15 residues. The ends lost 2 bases at V and 4 bases at J; junction bases unmatched: 5. DNA for the CDR3: TGCGCCAGCAGCCAACGACAGGGGGAACCCTATGGCTACACCTTC. Translation: CASSQRQGEPYGYTF.

This chain connects TRBV5-4 to TRBJ1-1; 10 bases match TRBD1. There are 17 residues in the CDR3. Per germline, CDR1 SGHNT and CDR2 YYREEE (reference sequence). The J segment lost 4 bases and the V segment lost 0 bases, leaving 9 bases of the junction unmatched. The CDR3 spells CASSLATGGDFSTEAFF. CDR3 nucleotides: TGTGCCAGCAGCTTGGCGACAGGGGGCGATTTTAGCACTGAAGCTTTCTTT.

This clone came up a few times. This chain connects TRBV29-1 to TRBJ1-1; no reliable D call. CDR3 size: 13 residues. V lost 5 bases and J lost 1, with 11 bases in between. Germline CDR1 reads SQVTM; CDR2 reads ANQGSEA. CDR3 sequence (DNA): TGCAGCGTTCCGAGGACGGGGAACACTGAAGCTTTCTTT. Translating gives CSVPRTGNTEAFF.

The J gene is TRBJ1-3, the V gene TRBV5-4; D remains unclear. Germline V lookup: CDR1 SGHNT, CDR2 YYREEE (reference sequence). Trimming left V 4 bases short and J 5 bases short, with 19 bases between. The CDR3 extends over 16 amino acids. In DNA, the CDR3 is TGTGCCAGCAGCCCCTCGATGAGAGACGGTCGAAACACCATATATTTT. As protein: CASSPSMRDGRNTIYF.

The rearrangement uses TRBV2 and TRBJ2-2; a weak D match, TRBD2 (6 bases). Per the germline V gene, CDR1 is SNHLY and CDR2 is FYNNEI. With 6 bases removed from V and 7 bases from J, the gap between germline ends came to 18 bases. CDR3 length: 15 residues. This CDR3 is CASSPIAGLDGELFF. CDR3 sequence (DNA): TGTGCCAGCAGCCCCATTGCGGGATTAGACGGGGAGCTGTTTTTT.

V usage is TRBV28 and J usage is TRBJ1-5; D may be TRBD1 (6 bases). Trimming shortened V by 7 bases and J by 7 bases, and 11 bases separated the two germline ends. The CDR3 contains 12 residues. CDR1 is MDHEN, CDR2 SYDVKM, per germline. CDR3: CASKQGLQPQHF. Here the CDR3 DNA reads TGTGCCAGCAAGCAGGGGTTGCAGCCCCAGCATTTT. The whole variable domain, filled in from reference TRBV28 and TRBJ1-5, reads DVKVTQSSRYLVKRTGEKVFLECVQDMDHENMFWYRQDPGLGLRLIYFSYDVKMKEKGDIPEGYSVSREKKERFSLILESASTNQTSMYLCASKQGLQPQHFGDGTRLSIL.

This chain links TRBV19 with TRBJ1-3; 7 bases are a match to TRBD1. V shed 4 bases and J 0 bases; nucleotides not matched to a gene: 9. The germline gives CDR1 LNHDA, CDR2 SQIVND (reference sequence). The CDR3 has 17 amino acids. This CDR3 is CASSTRDSLHSGNTIYF. CDR3 nucleotide sequence: TGTGCCAGTAGTACCCGGGACAGCCTCCACTCTGGAAACACCATATATTTT.

This chain connects TRBV7-2 to TRBJ1-1; D perhaps matches TRBD1 (6 bases). The germline V gene encodes CDR1 SGHTA and CDR2 FQGNSA. V was cut by 5 bases and J by 3 bases, with 13 bases left in between. CDR3 size: 14 residues. The DNA for the CDR3 is TGTGCCAGCAGCCGTGACAGGTCTTACACTGAAGCTTTCTTT. This encodes CASSRDRSYTEAFF.

This sequence joins TRBV30 and TRBJ1-3; tentatively, D is TRBD1 (5 bases). In germline, CDR1 is GTSNPN, CDR2 SVGIG (reference sequence). The CDR3 loop spans 13 amino acids. Trimming took off 0 bases at V and 4 bases at J, with 7 bases between the two ends. CDR3 region: CAWSVWGGNTIYF. The CDR3 DNA sequence: TGTGCCTGGAGTGTATGGGGGGGAAACACCATATATTTT.

This chain joins TRBV28 and TRBJ1-1; D not resolved. Trimming removed 8 bases at V and 0 bases at J, with 7 bases between. CDR1 and CDR2 from the germline V gene are MDHEN and SYDVKM. The CDR3 is made up of 12 amino acids. CDR3: CASLSVNTEAFF. For the CDR3, the DNA is TGTGCCAGCCTGTCGGTGAACACTGAAGCTTTCTTT.

The count of this clone is one. This sequence joins TRBV11-2 and TRBJ2-5; D possibly matches TRBD1 or TRBD2 (6 bases each). Per germline, CDR1 SGHAT and CDR2 FQNNGV. Trimming pared 1 base from V and 9 bases from J, leaving 18 bases between. The CDR3 sequence is 15 residues long. CDR3 coding DNA: TGTGCCAGCAGCTTAGCAGTAGGGGGGCGGGCCCCCCAGTACTTC. Its protein product is CASSLAVGGRAPQYF. Full variable domain (outside the CDR3, taken from reference TRBV11-2 and TRBJ2-5): EAGVAQSPRYKIIEKRQSVAFWCNPISGHATLYWYQQILGQGPKLLIQFQNNGVVDDSQLPKDRFSAERLKGVDSTLKIQPAKLEDSAVYLCASSLAVGGRAPQYFGPGTRLLVL.

The CDR3, as DNA: TGTGCCAGCAGCTTACCCCTAGAGGCGGGGGGAGCCAAAAACATTCAGTACTTC. Amino acid sequence: CASSLPLEAGGAKNIQYF. V gene TRBV7-2 combines with J gene TRBJ2-4, with 8 bases identical to TRBD2. The length of the CDR3 is 18 residues. Unmatched junction bases numbered 9, after V lost 2 bases and J lost 0 bases. Germline CDR1 is SGHTA and CDR2 is FQGNSA. Supplemented by reference TRBV7-2 and TRBJ2-4, the full variable domain reads GAGVSQSPSNKVTEKGKDVELRCDPISGHTALYWYRQSLGQGLEFLIYFQGNSAPDKSGLPSDRFSAERTGGSVSTLTIQRTQQEDSAVYLCASSLPLEAGGAKNIQYFGAGTRLSVL.

The V and J genes are TRBV19 and TRBJ2-7; 9 bases map to TRBD1. Trimming cost V 6 bases and J 6 bases; bases outside gene matches: 12. This CDR3 region has 15 residues. Per the germline V gene, CDR1 is LNHDA and CDR2 is SQIVND (reference sequence). The CDR3 spells CASRGAGQGLGEQYF. CDR3 bases: TGTGCCAGTAGGGGAGCGGGACAGGGACTCGGCGAGCAGTACTTC.

The table lists this clone with a count of one. Other nucleotide sequences in the sample specify the same CDR3. The chain employs TRBV5-1 and TRBJ2-1, with a tentative D call TRBD2 (6 bases). The V gene's germline CDR1 is SGHRS and CDR2 YFSETQ. V dropped 7 bases and J dropped 3 bases, with 11 bases sitting between them. The CDR3 is 13 residues long. CDR3 region: CASSRGNYNEQFF. The CDR3 DNA reads as TGCGCCAGCTCACGGGGGAACTACAATGAGCAGTTCTTC.

This clone was observed a single time. CDR3 region: CASSPSRDRAFNYGYTF. The CDR3 region has the DNA TGTGCCAGCTCACCTTCCCGGGACAGGGCTTTTAACTATGGCTACACCTTC. V and J are TRBV18 and TRBJ1-2; TRBD1 aligns across 9 bases. CDR3 length: 17 residues. J was trimmed by 1 base and V by 3 bases; bases with no gene match: 9. CDR1 and CDR2 from the germline V gene are KGHSH and LQKENI.

On this clone: The same CDR3 is also encoded by other DNA sequences in this sample. This CDR3 is CASSPQGGNQPQHF. The DNA of the CDR3 is TGTGCCAGCTCACCACAGGGAGGCAATCAGCCCCAGCATTTT. The rearrangement uses TRBV18 and TRBJ1-5; D gene unclear. This CDR3 contains 14 residues. Between the trimmed V and J ends, which lost 1 base and 2 bases, there was a span of 6 bases. The germline gives CDR1 KGHSH, CDR2 LQKENI.

The rearrangement uses TRBV19 and TRBJ2-3; tentatively, D is TRBD1 or TRBD2 (5 bases each). The CDR3 sequence is 15 residues long. Trimming took off 4 bases at V and 2 bases at J, with 13 bases between the two ends. The germline V gene has CDR1 LNHDA and CDR2 SQIVND (reference sequence). For the CDR3, the DNA is TGTGCCAGTAGTAGCCGGGACCGAGACACAGATACGCAGTATTTT. Amino acids: CASSSRDRDTDTQYF.

This rearrangement joins TRBV6-1 to TRBJ2-7; D call uncertain. Germline lookup yields CDR1 MNHNS and CDR2 SASEGT. The CDR3 runs 12 residues. V gave up 3 bases and J gave up 6 bases, with 9 bases separating them. Written as DNA, the CDR3 is TGTGCCAGCAGTGATGGGCAGGCCGAGCAGTACTTC. Protein product: CASSDGQAEQYF.

In the case of this clone: Other nucleotide sequences from this sample produce the same CDR3. The chain joins TRBV6-1 to TRBJ1-3; D is unresolved. The CDR3 is 15 residues long. With 1 base removed from V and 0 bases from J, the gap between germline ends came to 7 bases. Per germline, CDR1 MNHNS and CDR2 SASEGT. As DNA, the CDR3 is TGTGCCAGCAGTGAAGGGGGAAGCTCTGGAAACACCATATATTTT. Its protein is CASSEGGSSGNTIYF.

V usage is TRBV29-1 and J usage is TRBJ1-5, with unresolved D. The CDR3 length is 15 residues. Trimming took off 6 bases at V and 0 bases at J, with 15 bases between the two ends. Looked up from germline, CDR1 is SQVTM and CDR2 is ANQGSEA. CDR3 sequence (DNA): TGCAGCGTACATGGACCGATGTATAGCAATCAGCCCCAGCATTTT. Protein: CSVHGPMYSNQPQHF.

The chain has TRBV10-3 and TRBJ2-7, with TRBD1 matching over 8 bases. Trimming at V came to 6 bases and at J to 0 bases, leaving 4 bases not matched to a gene. Germline loops: CDR1 ENHRY, CDR2 SYGVKD. The CDR3 runs to 14 residues. The chain's CDR3 is CAISPTGGSYEQYF. The CDR3 bases are TGTGCCATCAGCCCTACAGGGGGCTCCTACGAGCAGTACTTC.

Details on this clone: This same CDR3 is encoded by further DNA sequences in the sample. This CDR3 reads CASSLNSYEQYF. CDR3 in DNA: TGCGCCAGCAGCCTTAATTCCTACGAGCAGTACTTC. The V call is TRBV5-1, the J call TRBJ2-7; D is undetermined. Germline V lookup: CDR1 SGHRS, CDR2 YFSETQ. The ends were cut back, 4 bases at V and 1 base at J, with 6 bases in the middle. The CDR3 is made up of 12 amino acids.

This clone has a handful of counts. This CDR3 is CASSAGTNGNQPQHF. The CDR3 bases are TGTGCCAGCAGCGCCGGGACAAATGGCAATCAGCCCCAGCATTTT. The rearrangement uses TRBV9 and TRBJ1-5, with a tentative D call TRBD1 (6 bases). Germline CDR1 is SGDLS and CDR2 is YYNGEE. CDR3 length equals 15 residues. The germline V and J ends were trimmed by 3 bases and 2 bases, with 12 bases remaining between them.

The chain recombines TRBV2 with TRBJ1-5; 7 positions match TRBD1. Per germline, CDR1 SNHLY and CDR2 FYNNEI. The CDR3 is made up of 14 amino acids. Trimming cost V 9 bases and J 0 bases; bases outside gene matches: 5. The CDR3 loop is CASRQGSSNQPQHF. The CDR3, as DNA: TGTGCCAGTAGACAGGGCTCTAGCAATCAGCCCCAGCATTTT.

This clone has only a few counts. V gene TRBV5-5 combines with J gene TRBJ2-3; 8 positions match TRBD2. From germline, CDR1 is SGHKS and CDR2 YYEKEE (reference sequence). V trimming: 4 bases; J trimming: 9 bases; junction bases outside the gene matches: 10. The CDR3 totals 14 residues. CDR3 in amino acids: CASSPQGLVETQYF. The CDR3 DNA follows: TGTGCCAGCAGCCCCCAGGGACTAGTTGAGACGCAGTATTTT.